The source of this TCR beta chain is a study of graft-versus-host responses after intestinal transplantation. Across the study: Every transplant recipient was induced with anti-thymocyte globulin, then maintained on tacrolimus and steroids for about 3 years.

Sequencing used immunoSEQ multiplex PCR; TCRdb keeps in-frame clones, though not all of them. The sample has 84,000 or so clones, roughly 92% seen once; the top ten hold 0.3%. To note about this clone: Its antigen is unknown.

Findings and limits, study-wide: Detection of GvH clones occurred in recipient marrow, and some had their first appearance in ileum or blood.

The TCR sequence derives from a human donor who received an intestinal transplant. The source was unstimulated CD4+ T cells sorted from spleen or lymph node cells, collected before intestinal transplant.

The CDR3 coding sequence is TGTGCCAGCAGCGCGGACAGGGGGCGGATAATTAACTACGAGCAGTACTTC. It encodes CASSADRGRIINYEQYF. This chain connects TRBV11-2 to TRBJ2-7; 11 bases fit TRBD1. Trimming at V came to 5 bases and at J to 3 bases, leaving 12 bases not matched to a gene. Per germline, CDR1 SGHAT and CDR2 FQNNGV. The length of the CDR3 is 17 residues. The full variable domain, with the rest looked up from reference TRBV11-2 and TRBJ2-7, is EAGVAQSPRYKIIEKRQSVAFWCNPISGHATLYWYQQILGQGPKLLIQFQNNGVVDDSQLPKDRFSAERLKGVDSTLKIQPAKLEDSAVYLCASSADRGRIINYEQYFGPGTRLTVT.